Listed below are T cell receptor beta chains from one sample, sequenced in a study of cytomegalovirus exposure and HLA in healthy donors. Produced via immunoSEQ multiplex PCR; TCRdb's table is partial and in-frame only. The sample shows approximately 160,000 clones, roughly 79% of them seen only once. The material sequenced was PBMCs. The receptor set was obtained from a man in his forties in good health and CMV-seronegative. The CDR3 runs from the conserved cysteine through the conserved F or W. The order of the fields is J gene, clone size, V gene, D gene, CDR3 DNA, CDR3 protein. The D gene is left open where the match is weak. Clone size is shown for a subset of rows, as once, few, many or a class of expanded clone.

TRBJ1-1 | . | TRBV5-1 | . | TGCGCCAGCAGCTTGGCTCCAGGGGTCACTGAAGCTTTCTTT | CASSLAPGVTEAFF
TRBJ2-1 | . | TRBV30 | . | TGTGCCTGGAGTGTAACGGGTGAGCAGTTCTTC | CAWSVTGEQFF
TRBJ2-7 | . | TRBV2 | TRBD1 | TGTGCCAGCAGCTGGACAGGGGCGCGCTACGAGCAGTACTTC | CASSWTGARYEQYF
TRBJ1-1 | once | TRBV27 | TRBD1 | TGTGCCAGCAGTTCCTACTTCCCTGGACAGGGGGCGGTGGCTTTCTTT | CASSSYFPGQGAVAFF
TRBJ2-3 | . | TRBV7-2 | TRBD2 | TGTGCCAGCAGCCTCGTTGGACTAGCGGGAGCCCTCCATACGCAGTATTTT | CASSLVGLAGALHTQYF
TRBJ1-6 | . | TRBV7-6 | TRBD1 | TGTGCCAGCATGCGGGACAGCTACTATAATTCACCCCTCCACTTT | CASMRDSYYNSPLHF
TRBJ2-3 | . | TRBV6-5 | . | TGTGCCAGCAGTGTGGACTATGTAACAGATACGCAGTATTTT | CASSVDYVTDTQYF
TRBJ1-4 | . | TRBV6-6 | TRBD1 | TGTGCCAGCAGTGACACAGGGGGTAGTATTGAAAAACTGTTTTTT | CASSDTGGSIEKLFF
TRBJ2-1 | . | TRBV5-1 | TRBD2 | TGCGCCAGCAGCTTGGCCCCACTAGCGGGAAACAATGAGCAGTTCTTC | CASSLAPLAGNNEQFF
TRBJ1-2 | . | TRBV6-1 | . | TGTGCCAGCAGTGAGCCAGGTATTGATGGCTACACCTTC | CASSEPGIDGYTF
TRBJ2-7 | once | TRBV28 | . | TGTGCCAGCAGTTTATTTAGCGGCTACGAGCAGTACTTC | CASSLFSGYEQYF
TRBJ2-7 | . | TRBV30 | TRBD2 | TGTGCCTGGAGTGATAGCGGGGAGTCCCACGAGCAGTACTTC | CAWSDSGESHEQYF
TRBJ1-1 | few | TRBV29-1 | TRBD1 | TGCAGCGCCGACAGGGAGGACACTGAAGCTTTCTTT | CSADREDTEAFF
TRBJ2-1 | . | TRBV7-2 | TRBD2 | TGTGCCAGCAGCTTAGTGGGCGGGAGCCCGGGAACTCAGCAGTTCTTC | CASSLVGGSPGTQQFF
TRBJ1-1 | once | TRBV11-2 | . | TGTGCCAGCAGCTTAGATACAGGCCTAGGAACTTTCTTT | CASSLDTGLGTFF
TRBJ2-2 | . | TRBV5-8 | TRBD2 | TGTGCCAGCAGGACGGGGGGAGTCGTAACCGGGGAGCTGTTTTTT | CASRTGGVVTGELFF
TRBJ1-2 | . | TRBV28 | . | TGTGCCAGCGGAACCACAGGCACCGACCTCTCTGGCTACACCTTC | CASGTTGTDLSGYTF
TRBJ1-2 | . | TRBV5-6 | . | TGTGCCAGCAGCGCCGGGGGATTGCGAGGCGTCGATGGCTACACCTTC | CASSAGGLRGVDGYTF
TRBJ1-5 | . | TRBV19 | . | TGTGCCAGTACCGAATACGGGAGAAATCAGCCCCAGCATTTT | CASTEYGRNQPQHF